Listed here is a single T cell receptor (beta chain). Its specificity is unknown. There are 13 residues in the CDR3. V lost 2 bases to trimming and J lost 11 bases, with 12 bases between them. CDR1 is ENHRY and CDR2 is SYGVKD in the germline V gene. The study ran its PCR with 60 Vbeta and 13 Jbeta primers. Clones were sequenced by immunoSEQ multiplex PCR, and TCRdb holds only the in-frame ones, with some missing. The sample contains roughly 100,000 clones, 10% to 15% of which appear only once. This record comes from a study of cytomegalovirus exposure and HLA in healthy donors. Study-level findings and limits: In a later analysis, most CMV-associated TCR beta chains appeared HLA-restricted. A highly shared variant cluster was judged a likely technical artifact.

The V gene is TRBV10-3, the J gene TRBJ1-4; D is possibly TRBD1 (5 bases). The sample consisted of PBMCs. This clonotype was sampled from a man aged 35 to 55 in good health and CMV-seropositive. The CDR3, as DNA: TGTGCCATCAGTGAGGTTCAGGGTTCCAAACTGTTTTTT. Protein sequence: CAISEVQGSKLFF.